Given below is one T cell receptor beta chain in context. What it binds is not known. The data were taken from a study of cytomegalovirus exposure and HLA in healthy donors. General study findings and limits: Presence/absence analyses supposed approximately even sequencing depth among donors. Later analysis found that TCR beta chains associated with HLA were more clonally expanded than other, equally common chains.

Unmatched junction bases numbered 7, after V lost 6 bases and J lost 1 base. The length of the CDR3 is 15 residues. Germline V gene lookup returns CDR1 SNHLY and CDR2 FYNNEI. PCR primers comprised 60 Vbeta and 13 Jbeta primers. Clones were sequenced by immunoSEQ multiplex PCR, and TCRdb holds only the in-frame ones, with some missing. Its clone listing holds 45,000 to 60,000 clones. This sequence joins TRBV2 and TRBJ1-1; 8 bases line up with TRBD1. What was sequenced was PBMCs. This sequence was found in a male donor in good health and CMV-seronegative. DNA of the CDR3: TGTGCCAGCAGGGAACAGGGGGTCTGGAACACTGAAGCTTTCTTT. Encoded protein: CASREQGVWNTEAFF.